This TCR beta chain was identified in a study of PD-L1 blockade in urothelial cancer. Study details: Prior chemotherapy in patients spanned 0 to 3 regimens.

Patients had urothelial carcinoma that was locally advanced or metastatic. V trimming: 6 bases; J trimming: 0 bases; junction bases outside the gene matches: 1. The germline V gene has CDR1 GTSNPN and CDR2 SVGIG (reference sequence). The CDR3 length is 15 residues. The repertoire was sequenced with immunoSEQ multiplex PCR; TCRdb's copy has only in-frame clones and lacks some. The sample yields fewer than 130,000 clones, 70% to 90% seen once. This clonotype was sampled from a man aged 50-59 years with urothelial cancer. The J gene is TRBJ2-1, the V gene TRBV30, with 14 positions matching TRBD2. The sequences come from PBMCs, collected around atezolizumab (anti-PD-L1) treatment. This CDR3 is CACGTSGSSYNEQFF. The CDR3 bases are TGTGCCTGTGGGACTAGCGGGAGCTCCTACAATGAGCAGTTCTTC.